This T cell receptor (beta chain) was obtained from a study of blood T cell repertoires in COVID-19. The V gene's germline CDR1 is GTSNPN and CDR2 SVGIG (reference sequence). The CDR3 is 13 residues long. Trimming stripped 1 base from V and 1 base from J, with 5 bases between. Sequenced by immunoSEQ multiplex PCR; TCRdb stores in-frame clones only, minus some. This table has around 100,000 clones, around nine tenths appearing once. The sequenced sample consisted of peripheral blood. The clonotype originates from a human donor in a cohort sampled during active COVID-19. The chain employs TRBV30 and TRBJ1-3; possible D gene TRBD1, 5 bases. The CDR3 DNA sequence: TGTGCCTGGAGTGCAGGGTCTGGAAACACCATATATTTT. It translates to CAWSAGSGNTIYF.